The T cell receptor (beta chain) described here comes from a study of shared clonotypes between healthy human individuals. The germline V gene has CDR1 SGDLS and CDR2 YYNGEE. Trimming took 2 bases from V and 4 from J, leaving 13 bases between them. The CDR3 has 15 residues. As originally analysed: In the immunoSEQ data, sequences were junction-only and lacked quality scores, so filtering differed. Produced via immunoSEQ multiplex PCR; TCRdb's table is partial and in-frame only. V, J and clone size are those of that table, while D and trimming were read from the DNA. Of about 480,000 clones in the sample, approximately 79% were seen once.

The TCR was taken from a woman in her thirties or forties in good health. Some clones in this sample may be carry-over from other donors' samples. The chain has TRBV9 and TRBJ2-1, with D possibly matching TRBD1 (5 bases). What was sequenced was PBMCs. DNA of the CDR3: TGTGCCAGCAGCGTGTATTTTGACAGTTACAATGAGCAGTTCTTC. Its protein product is CASSVYFDSYNEQFF. Complete variable domain (other parts from reference TRBV9 and TRBJ2-1): DSGVTQTPKHLITATGQRVTLRCSPRSGDLSVYWYQQSLDQGLQFLIQYYNGEERAKGNILERFSAQQFPDLHSELNLSSLELGDSALYFCASSVYFDSYNEQFFGPGTRLTVL.